This T cell receptor (beta chain) was captured in a study of breast tumors, draining lymph nodes, adjacent tissues (dated by TCRdb to 2016 to 2018). In terms of the full investigation: TCR beta repertoires were compared across tumor, adjacent nontumor tissue and axillary lymph nodes obtained from breast cancer patients. In human breast cancer, the study set out to assess how tumor, surrounding tissue and draining lymph node repertoires relate to one another and whether T cells might be exchanged between them. General findings and caveats noted by the study authors: Tumors showed preferential V and J gene usage, and their T-cell repertoire diversity fell below that of lymph nodes yet above that of nontumor tissue. The similarity between tumor and nontumor tissue repertoires was significantly greater in luminal-like breast cancer than in basal-like breast cancer. The conclusion that tumor T cells originate in lymph nodes was presented as consistent with a hypothesis rather than as directly demonstrated. A scenario in which most tumor T cells derive from the lymph node and then expand within tumor tissue was judged to be consistent with the data.

This clonotype occurred a few times. This clone's antigen is unknown. Per-base quality was not reported, and no clone a single base away is much larger than it. The listed sequencing device is Illumina HiSeq 2000. TCR beta chain libraries were generated through multiplex PCR amplification. The amplified TCR beta chain products were analyzed by high-throughput sequencing. TCRdb's own reprocessing of the public reads used fastp at Q25 and MiXCR and kept productive beta chains. CDR3 protein duplicates are merged, each entry listing the most common genes and DNA. The sample has some 38,000 distinct CDR3 sequences on record, roughly 36% of them singletons. Approximately 10% of the sample comes from the top ten. There are 17 amino acids in the CDR3, from cysteine to phenylalanine inclusive. This entry keeps only the CDR3 DNA: 51 bases, framed from base 1. The V end gives up 0 bases and the J end 3 bases, leaving 7 bases in the junction not matched to a gene. Taken from the germline V gene, the CDR1 and CDR2 loops are LGHNA and YSLEER.

The receptor was isolated from a female donor with breast cancer. Some clones in this sample may be carry-over from other donors' samples. The material sequenced was breast tumor tissue. The V and J genes are TRBV4-3 and TRBJ2-7, with TRBD2 matching 11 junction bases. The DNA reads as follows: TGCGCCAGCAGCCAAGAGCTGACTAGCGGGGAGGACTACGAGCAGTACTTC. The encoded protein is CASSQELTSGEDYEQYF.